Listed here are 30 T cell receptor beta chains from one sample, sequenced in a study of blood T cell repertoires in COVID-19. Assay used: immunoSEQ multiplex PCR; TCRdb lists only in-frame clones, some missing. Here the sample spans 150,000 to 200,000 clones, around nine tenths being singletons. The specimen sequenced was PBMCs or T cells enriched from blood (not recorded which). The receptors shown here come from a woman between 50 and 59 years old who had recovered from COVID-19.

This clone has only a few counts. CDR3 amino acids: CASSMTGQGNNQPQHF. In DNA, the CDR3 is TGTGCCAGTAGTATGACCGGACAGGGGAATAATCAGCCCCAGCATTTT. The rearrangement links TRBV19 to TRBJ1-5, with TRBD1 identical over 9 bases. V shed 3 bases, J shed 4 bases, and the junction held 7 bases outside the gene matches. The length of the CDR3 is 16 residues. The germline gives CDR1 LNHDA, CDR2 SQIVND (reference sequence).

J is TRBJ1-2 and V is TRBV10-3; 10 bases match TRBD1. Trimming took 4 bases from V and 8 from J; bases not matched to a gene: 10. Per the germline V gene, CDR1 is ENHRY and CDR2 is SYGVKD. CDR3 length: 15 residues. CDR3 nucleotides: TGTGCCATCAGTGCCGAGACAGGGGGCCTCGGAGGCTACACCTTC. Its protein is CAISAETGGLGGYTF.

This rearrangement joins TRBV9 to TRBJ1-2; D is unclear. V was pared by 1 base and J by 8 bases, with 12 bases between. Germline CDR1 SGDLS, CDR2 YYNGEE. The CDR3 spans 13 residues. CDR3 amino acids: CASSVSASGGYTF. For the CDR3, the DNA is TGTGCCAGCAGCGTAAGTGCATCGGGGGGCTACACCTTC.

The chain carries TRBV6-2 or TRBV6-3 and TRBJ1-5, with D uncertain. Trimming cost V 0 bases and J 1 base, with 7 bases left between them. The length of the CDR3 is 15 residues. Germline CDR1 reads MNHEY; CDR2 reads SVGEGT. CDR3 amino acids: CASSYSSGSNQPQHF. DNA for the CDR3: TGTGCCAGCAGTTACTCGAGCGGGAGCAATCAGCCCCAGCATTTT.

This chain links TRBV4-1 with TRBJ2-7; 8 bases are shared with TRBD2. The V gene's germline CDR1 is MGHRA and CDR2 YSYEKL. Unmatched junction bases numbered 8, after V lost 3 bases and J lost 4 bases. This CDR3 region has 15 residues. CDR3 DNA sequence: TGCGCCAGCAGCCATGACGGGACTAGTCTTTACGAGCAGTACTTC. It yields the protein CASSHDGTSLYEQYF.

This chain uses TRBV6-2 or TRBV6-3 with TRBJ2-1, with a possible D match to TRBD2 (6 bases). Trimming removed 4 bases from V and 6 bases from J, with 13 bases in between. Germline loops: CDR1 MNHEY, CDR2 SVGEGT. This CDR3 comprises 14 residues. Here the CDR3 reads CASSSGLSSNEQFF. The CDR3 DNA sequence: TGTGCCAGCAGTTCGGGACTCTCCAGCAATGAGCAGTTCTTC.

This rearrangement joins TRBV5-6 to TRBJ2-1; no firm D call. This CDR3 comprises 12 residues. The germline V gene has CDR1 SGHDT and CDR2 YYEEEE. Between the trimmed V and J ends, which lost 4 bases and 8 bases, there was a span of 10 bases. The CDR3 protein is CASSRPGYEQFF. CDR3 nucleotides: TGTGCCAGCAGCCGCCCGGGTTATGAGCAGTTCTTC.

The chain is built from TRBV7-2 and TRBJ1-1; 7 nucleotides align to TRBD1. The length of the CDR3 is 14 residues. V dropped 5 bases and J dropped 5; count of bases not matched to a gene: 8. The germline gives CDR1 SGHTA, CDR2 FQGNSA. CDR3: CASSPWTGRTEAFF. The CDR3 DNA is TGTGCCAGCAGCCCCTGGACAGGTAGGACTGAAGCTTTCTTT.

The rearrangement joins TRBV4-1 to TRBJ1-2; the D gene is possibly TRBD1 (5 bases). The germline gives CDR1 MGHRA, CDR2 YSYEKL. V lost 1 base to trimming and J lost 6 bases, with 15 bases between them. The length of the CDR3 is 15 residues. CDR3 DNA: TGCGCCAGCAGCCAAGGTCCTTTGGGACTCGATGGCTACACCTTC. This gives the protein CASSQGPLGLDGYTF.

The chain recombines TRBV12-3 or TRBV12-4 with TRBJ1-5, with a tentative D call TRBD1 (5 bases). The CDR3 is made up of 13 amino acids. The ends were cut back, 4 bases at V and 3 bases at J, with 7 bases in the middle. The CDR3 bases are TGTGCCAGCAGTTCGACAGCCAATCAGCCCCAGCATTTT. Its translation is CASSSTANQPQHF.

The genes are TRBV5-1 and TRBJ1-1, with D possibly being TRBD1 (5 bases). CDR3 length: 16 residues. Deletions cut 1 base from V and 0 bases from J, with 13 bases between. Germline CDR1 is SGHRS and CDR2 is YFSETQ. For the CDR3, the DNA is TGCGCCAGCAGCTTGACAGGTGCCGGTATGAACACTGAAGCTTTCTTT. Amino acid sequence: CASSLTGAGMNTEAFF.

This chain uses TRBV29-1 with TRBJ2-7; TRBD2 matches at 13 bases. J was trimmed by 4 bases and V by 5 bases; bases with no gene match: 8. The CDR3 sequence is 15 residues long. CDR1 is SQVTM and CDR2 is ANQGSEA in the germline V gene. In nucleotides, the CDR3 is TGCAGCGTTCGGGGACTAGCGGGGCCCGGGTACGAGCAGTACTTC. The encoded protein is CSVRGLAGPGYEQYF.

This chain connects TRBV6-5 to TRBJ2-3; D possibly corresponds to TRBD2 (6 bases). CDR1 and CDR2 (germline): MNHEY, SVGAGI. V dropped 7 bases and J dropped 1 base, with 12 bases sitting between them. This CDR3 is 14 amino acids long. For the CDR3, the DNA is TGTGCCAGCATTCAGAGCGGGCGCACAGATACGCAGTATTTT. Its translation: CASIQSGRTDTQYF.

This rearrangement joins TRBV2 to TRBJ2-7; TRBD2 aligns across 12 bases. Unmatched junction bases numbered 4, after V lost 6 bases and J lost 7 bases. Germline-derived CDR1 and CDR2 are SNHLY and FYNNEI. The CDR3 is 13 amino acids. The CDR3, as DNA: TGTGCCAGCAGACTAGCGGGGGGATATGAGCAGTACTTC. It encodes CASRLAGGYEQYF.

The rearrangement joins TRBV19 to TRBJ1-1; tentative D call: TRBD1 (5 bases). Germline V lookup: CDR1 LNHDA, CDR2 SQIVND (reference sequence). This CDR3 spans 15 amino acids. Trimming cost V 5 bases and J 3 bases, with 16 bases left between them. The CDR3: CASSVGVSGYTEAFF. The CDR3 bases are TGTGCCAGTAGTGTCGGAGTCTCAGGGTACACTGAAGCTTTCTTT. Using reference TRBV19 and TRBJ1-1 for the parts outside the CDR3, the full variable domain is DGGITQSPKYLFRKEGQNVTLSCEQNLNHDAMYWYRQDPGQGLRLIYYSQIVNDFQKGDIAEGYSVSREKKESFPLTVTSAQKNPTAFYLCASSVGVSGYTEAFFGQGTRLTVV.

Written as DNA, the CDR3 is TGTGCCAGCAGTTTATCACAGGGATATGGCTACACCTTC. It is translated as CASSLSQGYGYTF. The chain is built from TRBV12-3 or TRBV12-4 and TRBJ1-2; maybe TRBD1 (6 bases). V lost 2 bases and J lost 5, with 9 bases in between. This CDR3 has 13 residues.

The rearrangement uses TRBV6-1 and TRBJ2-1; 8 bases align to TRBD1. The CDR3 length is 17 residues. With 2 bases clipped from V and 5 bases from J, the junction kept 11 bases outside the gene matches. Per the germline V gene, CDR1 is MNHNS and CDR2 is SASEGT. CDR3 DNA: TGTGCCAGCAGTGAATTCATTGGACAGGGTTCCGACAATGAGCAGTTCTTC. Residues: CASSEFIGQGSDNEQFF.

V is TRBV5-6 and J is TRBJ2-3; 9 positions agree with TRBD2. Germline CDR1 and CDR2: SGHDT and YYEEEE. V was pared by 4 bases and J by 3 bases, with 6 bases of the junction left unmatched. The CDR3 is 15 amino acids. CDR3 coding DNA: TGTGCCAGCAGCCTGCCGGGACTAGCAACAGATACGCAGTATTTT. It specifies CASSLPGLATDTQYF.

V is TRBV24-1 and J is TRBJ1-5; no firm D call. The V end was cut by 0 bases, the J end by 6 bases, with 8 bases between. The V gene's germline CDR1 is KGHDR and CDR2 SFDVKD. There are 14 residues in the CDR3. Written as DNA, the CDR3 is TGTGCCACCAGTGATTTGAATTTCGGTCAGCCCCAGCATTTT. Protein sequence: CATSDLNFGQPQHF.

A single count supports this clone. The genes are TRBV27 and TRBJ2-1; TRBD1 aligns across 7 bases. This CDR3 region has 15 residues. Germline-derived CDR1 and CDR2 are MNHEY and SMNVEV (reference sequence). V shed 6 bases, J shed 4 bases, and the junction held 9 bases outside the gene matches. The CDR3 protein is CASSPPGQPYNEQFF. CDR3 DNA: TGTGCCAGCAGCCCCCCGGGACAGCCATACAATGAGCAGTTCTTC.

The chain has TRBV7-2 and TRBJ2-2, with D perhaps TRBD1 (6 bases). Germline loops: CDR1 SGHTA, CDR2 FQGNSA. The CDR3 is 13 amino acids. Trimming pared 5 bases from V and 8 bases from J, leaving 12 bases between. The DNA for the CDR3 is TGTGCCAGCAGCCCGGACAGCTCTGGGGAGCTGTTTTTT. Amino acid sequence: CASSPDSSGELFF. Full variable domain (missing parts from reference TRBV7-2 and TRBJ2-2): GAGVSQSPSNKVTEKGKDVELRCDPISGHTALYWYRQSLGQGLEFLIYFQGNSAPDKSGLPSDRFSAERTGGSVSTLTIQRTQQEDSAVYLCASSPDSSGELFFGEGSRLTVL.

The rearrangement links TRBV5-6 to TRBJ1-3; D not resolved. The V gene lost 3 bases and the J gene lost 0 bases, with 7 bases spanning the gap. The CDR3 runs 14 residues. Germline CDR1 and CDR2: SGHDT and YYEEEE. The DNA for the CDR3 is TGTGCCAGCAGCTCATCGAGCTCTGGAAACACCATATATTTT. Its protein is CASSSSSSGNTIYF.

The chain links TRBV4-1 to TRBJ2-5; weak D call: TRBD2 (5 bases). The CDR3 has 14 amino acids. The germline gives CDR1 MGHRA, CDR2 YSYEKL. Trimming left V 5 bases short and J 5 bases short, with 15 bases between. CDR3 loop: CASSLATPGETQYF. The CDR3 bases are TGCGCCAGCAGCTTAGCGACCCCCGGGGAGACCCAGTACTTC.

CDR3 DNA sequence: TGCGCCAGCAGCTCTCAGGGGCTCCGTGGTGGAAACACCATATATTTT. As protein: CASSSQGLRGGNTIYF. This sequence joins TRBV5-1 and TRBJ1-3; D is possibly TRBD1 (6 bases). Germline V gene sequence: CDR1 SGHRS, CDR2 YFSETQ. This CDR3 is 16 amino acids long. V was clipped by 3 bases and J by 3 bases, with 16 bases between them. Full variable domain (remainder filled in from reference TRBV5-1 and TRBJ1-3): KAGVTQTPRYLIKTRGQQVTLSCSPISGHRSVSWYQQTPGQGLQFLFEYFSETQRNKGNFPGRFSGRQFSNSRSEMNVSTLELGDSALYLCASSSQGLRGGNTIYFGEGSWLTVV.

V gene TRBV5-1 combines with J gene TRBJ1-4; D remains unclear. Germline CDR1 SGHRS, CDR2 YFSETQ. V shed 0 bases and J shed 7 bases, with 13 bases lying between them. The CDR3 is 15 amino acids. As DNA, the CDR3 is TGCGCCAGCAGCTTGGGGATGGGCCCCTTTGAAAAACTGTTTTTT. As protein: CASSLGMGPFEKLFF.

The V call is TRBV10-3, the J call TRBJ2-7; a possible D gene is TRBD1 (6 bases). From germline, CDR1 is ENHRY and CDR2 SYGVKD. The CDR3 extends over 16 amino acids. Trimming removed 2 bases at V and 3 bases at J, with 17 bases between. In nucleotides, the CDR3 is TGTGCCATCAGTGAGCCCGGTAGGGGGTTGGGCTACGAGCAGTACTTC. Translating it yields CAISEPGRGLGYEQYF.

The chain joins TRBV3-1 (or the pseudogene TRBV3-2) to TRBJ1-1, with 8 positions matching TRBD1. In germline, CDR1 is LGHDT, CDR2 YNNKEL (reference sequence). The CDR3 covers 20 residues. The V and J ends lost 0 bases and 2 bases, in that order; junction bases with no gene match: 17. CDR3 region: CASSQDSPRQGWIGNTEAFF. CDR3 DNA sequence: TGTGCCAGCAGCCAAGATAGTCCCCGACAGGGGTGGATCGGTAACACTGAAGCTTTCTTT.

The V call is TRBV3-1 (or the pseudogene TRBV3-2), the J call TRBJ1-6, with TRBD1 identical over 8 bases. This CDR3 comprises 15 residues. Germline trimming cut 3 bases from V and 6 bases from J; bases unmatched to any gene: 4. CDR1 LGHDT and CDR2 YNNKEL come from the germline V gene (reference sequence). The CDR3 loop is CASSQQTGVNSPLHF. For the CDR3, the DNA is TGTGCCAGCAGCCAGCAGACAGGGGTTAATTCACCCCTCCACTTT.

The chain has TRBV19 and TRBJ2-1, with a weak D call TRBD2 (5 bases). CDR1 is LNHDA, CDR2 SQIVND, per germline (reference sequence). The germline V and J ends were trimmed by 6 bases and 0 bases, with 15 bases remaining between them. The CDR3 length is 16 residues. The CDR3: CASRTPGGASYNEQFF. CDR3 bases: TGTGCCAGTAGGACACCCGGAGGAGCCTCCTACAATGAGCAGTTCTTC.

This rearrangement joins TRBV19 to TRBJ1-3; no clear D gene. The CDR3 consists of 15 residues. V dropped 5 bases and J dropped 1 base, with 12 bases sitting between them. The germline CDR1 and CDR2 sequences are LNHDA and SQIVND (reference sequence). CDR3 coding DNA: TGTGCCAGTAGTCCCCAGGTGACGTCTGGAAACACCATATATTTT. Encoded protein: CASSPQVTSGNTIYF.